The 19 T cell receptor beta chains given below trace back to one sample, sequenced in a study of cytomegalovirus exposure and HLA in healthy donors. PCR involved 60 Vbeta and 13 Jbeta primers. Data came from immunoSEQ multiplex PCR; TCRdb stores just in-frame clones and leaves some out. The sample shows 150,000 to 200,000 clones, about 80% of them seen only once. The material sequenced was PBMCs. The receptor source for this set is a man aged 18 to 30 in good health and CMV-seropositive.

The chain couples TRBV1 to TRBJ2-1; TRBD2 reflects the table's D call only, with no check against the DNA. TRBV1 is labeled a pseudogene. There are 13 residues in the CDR3. CDR3 in DNA: TGCACCATCCCGGGGGACCTATACAATGAGCAGTTCTTC. It encodes CTIPGDLYNEQFF.

The chain recombines TRBV10-1 with TRBJ1-1; D possibly corresponds to TRBD1 (6 bases). The CDR3 runs to 11 residues. V lost 3 bases to trimming and J lost 11 bases, with 10 bases between them. Germline V CDR1 and CDR2: WNHNN, SYGVQD (reference sequence). CDR3 residues: CASSDGTGAFF. The CDR3 coding sequence is TGCGCCAGCAGTGATGGAACAGGGGCTTTCTTT.

This chain joins TRBV6-6 and TRBJ2-2; 9 bases map to TRBD2. V gave up 6 bases and J gave up 3 bases; unmatched junction bases: 8. Germline CDR1 is MNHNY and CDR2 is SVGAGI (reference sequence). The length of the CDR3 is 16 residues. DNA for the CDR3: TGTGCCAGCAGCCCCAAGGGCGGGGGGGACACCGGGGAGCTGTTTTTT. It yields the protein CASSPKGGGDTGELFF.

This clone was seen a single time. This sequence joins TRBV11-2 and TRBJ2-7; 9 nucleotides agree with TRBD1. The CDR3 is made up of 15 amino acids. V lost 5 bases and J lost 3; bases outside the gene matches: 8. Per the germline V gene, CDR1 is SGHAT and CDR2 is FQNNGV. In DNA form, the CDR3 reads TGTGCCAGCAGCACCCGGACAGGGGATGACTACGAGCAGTACTTC. The encoded protein is CASSTRTGDDYEQYF.

CDR3 amino acids: CAISSPPKQGAGEKLFF. CDR3 DNA sequence: TGTGCCATCAGTAGTCCCCCAAAACAGGGGGCAGGCGAAAAACTGTTTTTT. This chain joins TRBV10-3 and TRBJ1-4, with 9 bases lining up with TRBD1. The CDR3 extends over 17 amino acids. Germline trimming cut 5 bases from V and 8 bases from J; bases unmatched to any gene: 15. Germline V gives CDR1 ENHRY, CDR2 SYGVKD.

The chain carries TRBV10-2 and TRBJ2-7; a weak D match, TRBD1 (6 bases). Germline values: CDR1 WSHSY, CDR2 SAAADI. V lost 5 bases, J lost 6 bases, and 14 bases lay in between. There are 13 residues in the CDR3. Here the CDR3 DNA reads TGCGCCAGCAGTTGGGGCAGGGGCTCCGAGCAGTACTTC. This codes for CASSWGRGSEQYF.

The chain employs TRBV19 and TRBJ1-3, with D unclear. CDR1 and CDR2 (germline): LNHDA, SQIVND (reference sequence). Trimming removed 5 bases at V and 9 bases at J, with 11 bases between. The CDR3 contains 12 residues. CDR3 loop: CASSLHRGTIYF. The CDR3 region has the DNA TGTGCCAGTAGTTTACACCGGGGCACCATATATTTT.

This clone occurred once. CDR3 sequence reads: CATSRDRGGRYEQYF. The CDR3 bases are TGTGCCACCAGCAGAGATCGCGGGGGTCGGTACGAGCAGTACTTC. The chain employs TRBV15 and TRBJ2-7; 7 nucleotides agree with TRBD2. Trimming took 0 bases from V and 4 from J; bases not matched to a gene: 6. The CDR3 contains 15 residues. The V gene's germline CDR1 is LNHNV and CDR2 YYDKDF (reference sequence).

This chain connects TRBV7-2 to TRBJ2-7; 11 bases map to TRBD2. Looked up from germline, CDR1 is SGHTA and CDR2 is FQGNSA. The CDR3 sequence is 16 residues long. V gave up 3 bases and J gave up 2 bases; unmatched junction bases: 6. CDR3 region: CASSFLTSGTAYEQYF. CDR3 sequence (DNA): TGTGCCAGCAGCTTTTTGACTAGCGGGACTGCCTACGAGCAGTACTTC.

The chain's CDR3 is CASSQGRLAGGLLEQFF. The CDR3 DNA reads TGCGCCAGCAGCCAAGGCAGACTAGCGGGAGGCCTACTCGAGCAGTTCTTC. The chain uses TRBV4-3 and TRBJ2-1; 13 bases match TRBD2. Losses at the gene ends were 1 base for V and 10 bases for J; bases not matched to a gene: 10. Per the germline V gene, CDR1 is LGHNA and CDR2 is YSLEER. CDR3 length equals 17 residues.

In this sample, this clone is medium-sized (0.01 to 0.1%). The chain employs TRBV10-3 and TRBJ2-7; TRBD1 is a possible D gene (6 bases). The V gene lost 5 bases and the J gene lost 3 bases, with 11 bases spanning the gap. This CDR3 comprises 13 residues. Germline assignment: CDR1 ENHRY and CDR2 SYGVKD. CDR3 sequence: CAISFGQLYEQYF. CDR3 DNA: TGTGCCATCAGTTTCGGACAGCTCTACGAGCAGTACTTC.

The V call is TRBV6-6, the J call TRBJ2-7; tentatively, D is TRBD2 (6 bases). Per germline, CDR1 MNHNY and CDR2 SVGAGI (reference sequence). Trimming cost V 0 bases and J 1 base, with 13 bases left between them. The CDR3 runs 16 residues. The CDR3 nucleotides are TGTGCCAGCAGTTACTCGGACTACGACAGTTCCTACGAGCAGTACTTC. It yields the protein CASSYSDYDSSYEQYF.

The rearrangement joins TRBV9 to TRBJ2-5, with D tentatively TRBD1 (8 bases). Germline loops: CDR1 SGDLS, CDR2 YYNGEE. The CDR3 has 16 residues. Trimming left V 2 bases short and J 5 bases short, with 19 bases between. This CDR3 is CASSVGTGNGGETQYF. Here the CDR3 DNA reads TGTGCCAGCAGCGTCGGGACAGGCAACGGGGGGGAGACCCAGTACTTC.

The genes are TRBV6-1 and TRBJ1-5; D is possibly TRBD1 (5 bases). V lost 6 bases, J lost 7 bases, and 19 bases lay in between. This CDR3 is 15 amino acids long. Germline V lookup: CDR1 MNHNS, CDR2 SASEGT. The CDR3: CASSQDIQGSQPQHF. In DNA, the CDR3 is TGTGCCAGCAGCCAGGACATCCAGGGTTCGCAGCCCCAGCATTTT.

The J gene is TRBJ1-5, the V gene TRBV14, with D possibly being TRBD1 (6 bases). V shed 4 bases and J shed 4 bases, with 14 bases lying between them. The CDR3 covers 15 residues. Germline CDR1 reads SGHDN; CDR2 reads FVKESK. CDR3 protein: CASSPRGTPNQPQHF. The CDR3 nucleotides read TGTGCCAGCAGCCCCAGAGGGACACCTAATCAGCCCCAGCATTTT.

This clone was found a few times. CDR3 in amino acids: CASMGASSGNTIYF. CDR3 DNA sequence: TGTGCCAGCATGGGGGCCTCCTCTGGAAACACCATATATTTT. The chain is built from TRBV6-5 and TRBJ1-3; D might be TRBD1 (6 bases). This CDR3 contains 14 residues. CDR1 MNHEY and CDR2 SVGAGI come from the germline V gene. The V end lost 7 bases, the J end lost 0 bases, and 10 bases lay between the germline ends.

Comment on this clone: The final CDR3 position lacks the conserved phenylalanine or tryptophan, pointing to a likely read error. This CDR3 reads CASSLGQGAPLHL. CDR3 sequence (DNA): TGTGCCAGCAGTTTGGGACAGGGGGCACCCCTCCACCTT. V is TRBV27 and J is TRBJ1-6; TRBD1 matches 11 bases. The CDR3 has 13 amino acids. The V and J ends lost 3 bases and 11 bases, in that order; junction bases with no gene match: 0. Per germline, CDR1 MNHEY and CDR2 SMNVEV (reference sequence).

The chain links TRBV19 to TRBJ2-5; 14 bases align to TRBD2. The CDR3 runs to 16 residues. V lost 5 bases, J lost 5 bases, and 7 bases stayed unmatched. Germline assignment: CDR1 LNHDA and CDR2 SQIVND (reference sequence). CDR3 in DNA: TGTGCCAGTAGTGTCGGGACTAGCGGGAGCGCCGAGACCCAGTACTTC. The encoded protein is CASSVGTSGSAETQYF. Variable domain in full (rest from reference TRBV19 and TRBJ2-5): DGGITQSPKYLFRKEGQNVTLSCEQNLNHDAMYWYRQDPGQGLRLIYYSQIVNDFQKGDIAEGYSVSREKKESFPLTVTSAQKNPTAFYLCASSVGTSGSAETQYFGPGTRLLVL.

The J gene is TRBJ2-2, the V gene TRBV5-5; TRBD1 agrees at 8 bases. CDR1 is SGHKS and CDR2 is YYEKEE in the germline V gene (reference sequence). V was clipped by 4 bases and J by 4 bases; unmatched bases: 9. This CDR3 comprises 16 residues. As DNA, the CDR3 is TGTGCCAGCAGCAGACCTGGACAGGGTTTCACCGGGGAGCTGTTTTTT. This sequence encodes CASSRPGQGFTGELFF.